What follows are 16 T cell receptor beta chains derived from one specimen sequenced in a study of T cells in Graves' hyperthyroidism and ophthalmopathy. Template material for amplifying TCR beta CDR3 regions consisted of RNA transcripts. TCR CDR3 regions were first amplified by RT-PCR with HTBI primers. TCRdb independently ran MiXCR on the multiplex PCR reads; one entry per CDR3 protein. The sample lists some 440,000 distinct CDR3 sequences; 15% to 18% were seen once. The sample consisted of blood. The receptors stem from a woman under 30 with Graves' hyperthyroidism.

This clonotype was counted once. V usage is TRBV12-3 or TRBV12-4 and J usage is TRBJ2-7; weak D call: TRBD2 (6 bases). Trimming cost V 7 bases and J 0 bases, with 10 bases left between them. The CDR3 covers 13 residues. CDR3 amino acids: CASTTGLSYEQYF. CDR3 sequence (DNA): TGTGCCAGCACGACGGGACTCTCCTACGAGCAGTACTTC.

This clonotype has only a few counts. The rearrangement joins TRBV10-3 to TRBJ2-1; D possibly matches TRBD1 or TRBD2 (5 bases each). Trimming removed 6 bases from V and 4 bases from J, with 16 bases in between. The germline CDR1 and CDR2 sequences are ENHRY and SYGVKD. The CDR3 covers 15 residues. CDR3 in amino acids: CAIRDTGRRYNEQFF. For the CDR3, the DNA is TGTGCCATCAGAGACACGGGACGGCGATACAATGAGCAGTTCTTC.

This clonotype was observed many times. The chain employs TRBV2 and TRBJ2-1, with a tentative D call TRBD2 (5 bases). The CDR3 contains 15 residues. V lost 2 bases, J lost 0 bases, and 8 bases lay in between. Germline CDR1 and CDR2: SNHLY and FYNNEI. The CDR3, as DNA: TGTGCCAGCAGTGAACTAGCCCCCTCCTACAATGAGCAGTTCTTC. Encoded protein: CASSELAPSYNEQFF.

This clonotype appeared many times. CDR3 loop: CASSLDGFTDTQYF. The DNA of the CDR3 is TGTGCCAGCAGCTTGGACGGCTTCACAGATACGCAGTATTTT. This sequence joins TRBV5-8 and TRBJ2-3; D unclear. There are 14 residues in the CDR3. Trimming removed 0 bases at V and 2 bases at J, with 7 bases between. Germline V gene sequence: CDR1 SGHTS, CDR2 YDEGEE.

This clonotype was seen a handful of times. It may be a read error: a sequence one base away is much more abundant. The rearrangement uses TRBV12-3 or TRBV12-4 and TRBJ1-3; D is undetermined. The CDR3 totals 13 residues. Here the CDR3 reads CASTATSGSTIYF. The DNA for the CDR3 is TGTGCCAGCACCGCGACCTCTGGAAGCACCATATATTTT.

This clonotype has ten or more counts. V gene TRBV10-3 combines with J gene TRBJ2-1, with D perhaps assigned TRBD1 or TRBD2 (5 bases each). The germline V gene has CDR1 ENHRY and CDR2 SYGVKD. V lost 1 base and J 5 bases, leaving 18 bases between the germline ends. The CDR3 contains 17 residues. CDR3 DNA: TGTGCCATCAGTGAGTATCACAGAGGGGCTCGCGACAATGAGCAGTTCTTC. It encodes CAISEYHRGARDNEQFF.

This clonotype was seen repeatedly, ten times or more. The chain carries TRBV7-2 and TRBJ1-4; possibly TRBD1 for D (6 bases). Germline values: CDR1 SGHTA, CDR2 FQGNSA. The V gene lost 5 bases and the J gene lost 8 bases, with 18 bases spanning the gap. This CDR3 region has 15 residues. This chain's CDR3 is CASSQTGTGLEKLFF. As DNA, the CDR3 is TGTGCCAGCAGCCAGACAGGCACCGGGTTGGAAAAACTGTTTTTT.

This clonotype was detected many times. V is TRBV7-3 and J is TRBJ2-7, with 11 positions matching TRBD2. Germline V gene sequence: CDR1 SGHTA, CDR2 FQGTGA. V gave up 5 bases and J gave up 2 bases; unmatched junction bases: 5. This CDR3 contains 15 residues. The CDR3 loop reads CASSLLSGGAYEQYF. The DNA of the CDR3 is TGTGCCAGCAGCCTGCTTAGCGGGGGGGCCTACGAGCAGTACTTC.

This chain uses TRBV6-9 with TRBJ1-3, with D unresolved. Trimming stripped 4 bases from V and 0 bases from J, with 10 bases between. The CDR3 runs to 15 residues. Germline values: CDR1 MNHGY, CDR2 SVAAGI. The CDR3 is CASSSHQNSGNTIYF. The CDR3 DNA reads as TGTGCCAGCAGTTCGCACCAAAACTCTGGAAACACCATATATTTT.

This clonotype showed up many times. The V gene is TRBV2, the J gene TRBJ1-2; the D gene is possibly TRBD1 (6 bases). The V and J ends lost 4 bases and 8 bases respectively, with 11 bases between them. The germline V gene encodes CDR1 SNHLY and CDR2 FYNNEI. CDR3 length: 12 residues. Here the CDR3 DNA reads TGTGCCAGCAGTGGGACAGCCAGAGGCTACACCTTC. It specifies CASSGTARGYTF.

In its sample, this clonotype was seen many times. The V gene is TRBV27, the J gene TRBJ2-7; possibly TRBD2 for D (6 bases). Germline V CDR1 and CDR2: MNHEY, SMNVEV (reference sequence). This CDR3 has 15 residues. V was clipped by 6 bases and J by 3 bases, with 18 bases between them. This CDR3 reads CASRKSSSGFYEQYF. In DNA, the CDR3 is TGTGCCAGCAGGAAATCCAGTAGCGGTTTCTACGAGCAGTACTTC.

This clonotype occurred many times. V usage is TRBV28 and J usage is TRBJ1-2; 7 bases are a match to TRBD1. Germline CDR1 and CDR2: MDHEN and SYDVKM. The CDR3 spans 12 residues. CDR3: CATHRGLNGYTF. CDR3 nucleotide sequence: TGTGCTACACACAGGGGTTTAAATGGCTACACCTTC.

The table lists this clonotype with a few counts. V gene TRBV27 combines with J gene TRBJ2-5, with 8 nucleotides matching TRBD2. The germline gives CDR1 MNHEY, CDR2 SMNVEV (reference sequence). The V gene end was trimmed by 6 bases and the J gene end by 2 bases; junction bases not matched to a gene: 14. The CDR3 contains 17 residues. The CDR3, as DNA: TGTGCCAGCAGGACTCGAGGGGCGGGGGGCCCACAAGAGACCCAGTACTTC. Its translation is CASRTRGAGGPQETQYF.

This clonotype was detected ten times or more. This chain links TRBV27 with TRBJ2-1; D uncertain. This CDR3 region has 14 residues. The V gene's germline CDR1 is MNHEY and CDR2 SMNVEV (reference sequence). V lost 6 bases, J lost 0 bases, and 9 bases lay in between. In DNA form, the CDR3 reads TGTGCCAGCAGCCGGAAGAGCTCCTACAATGAGCAGTTCTTC. Translating it yields CASSRKSSYNEQFF.

As regards this clonotype: This may arise from a read error, as a much more abundant clone is one base away. The chain carries TRBV4-1 and TRBJ1-2; D is unresolved. Germline V gene lookup returns CDR1 MGHRA and CDR2 YSYEKL. CDR3 size: 14 residues. V was trimmed by 0 bases and J by 3 bases, leaving 8 bases between them. The CDR3 reads CASSQEVGYYGYTF. The CDR3 coding sequence is TGCGCCAGCAGCCAAGAGGTAGGGTACTATGGCTACACCTTC.

This clonotype has a count of ten or more. The chain combines TRBV2 with TRBJ2-1; the match to TRBD2 covers 10 bases. Germline V gives CDR1 SNHLY, CDR2 FYNNEI. The V segment lost 0 bases and the J segment 5 bases; nucleotides outside the gene matches: 13. This CDR3 is 19 amino acids long. The CDR3 coding sequence is TGTGCCAGCAGTGAAGCCCCTAGCGGGAGCTTTCACGGGGACAATGAGCAGTTCTTC. Translation: CASSEAPSGSFHGDNEQFF.